These 20 T cell receptor beta chains were sequenced from one sample in a study of persistence of HIV-infected CD4 T cells. The antigens for these receptors are not known. The stimulus was an HIV-1 Gag 15-mer peptide pool, approximately 0.93 ug/peptide/mL. Sorted nonresponding memory CD4+ T cells were CD40L-negative, CD69-negative, CD45RO-high. This was the immunoSEQ version 4 assay in survey mode. Libraries were prepared by immunoSEQ multiplex PCR; TCRdb keeps only in-frame clonotypes and omits some of them. In the table there are about 36,000 clones, more than 75% of which are singletons. Sequenced here: cultured CD4+ T cells from PBMCs, sampled from a patient who received antiretroviral therapy. Receptors originate from an adult with HIV. The donor label of this sample is uncertain.

The chain combines TRBV2 with TRBJ1-2; 9 positions agree with TRBD1. In germline, CDR1 is SNHLY, CDR2 FYNNEI. V was clipped by 4 bases and J by 3 bases; unmatched bases: 6. This CDR3 contains 15 residues. The DNA of the CDR3 is TGTGCCAGCAGTGTGGGGACAGGGTCGGACTATGGCTACACCTTC. Translated, it gives CASSVGTGSDYGYTF.

J is TRBJ1-2 and V is TRBV30; D not certain. This CDR3 contains 13 residues. The ends were cut back, 0 bases at V and 6 bases at J, with 11 bases in the middle. Germline lookup yields CDR1 GTSNPN and CDR2 SVGIG (reference sequence). In DNA, the CDR3 is TGTGCCTGGAGTGTACGGGGTTCCGATGGCTACACCTTC. Protein product: CAWSVRGSDGYTF.

The chain has TRBV5-4 and TRBJ1-2; D unresolved. The CDR3 is made up of 13 amino acids. The germline V gene encodes CDR1 SGHNT and CDR2 YYREEE (reference sequence). Trimming took 0 bases from V and 8 from J, leaving 11 bases between them. The CDR3 reads CASSLDGVDGYTF. The CDR3 coding sequence is TGTGCCAGCAGCTTGGATGGGGTGGACGGCTACACCTTC. Filled out from reference TRBV5-4 and TRBJ1-2, the complete variable domain reads ETGVTQSPTHLIKTRGQQVTLRCSSQSGHNTVSWYQQALGQGPQFIFQYYREEENGRGNFPPRFSGLQFPNYSSELNVNALELDDSALYLCASSLDGVDGYTFGSGTRLTVV.

This clone has a handful of counts. The V and J genes are TRBV29-1 and TRBJ1-4; 7 bases agree with TRBD1. The germline CDR1 and CDR2 sequences are SQVTM and ANQGSEA. J was trimmed by 9 bases and V by 3 bases; bases with no gene match: 7. The CDR3 is made up of 13 amino acids. In DNA, the CDR3 is TGCAGCGTTGAGCGGGACAGCACTAAAAAACTGTTTTTT. Translated, it gives CSVERDSTKKLFF.

In its sample, this clone was seen a few times. This chain links TRBV3-1 (or the pseudogene TRBV3-2) with TRBJ1-2, with a possible D match to TRBD1 (6 bases). Germline V lookup: CDR1 LGHDT, CDR2 YNNKEL (reference sequence). The V end lost 3 bases, the J end lost 8 bases, and 16 bases lay between the germline ends. This CDR3 spans 14 amino acids. For the CDR3, the DNA is TGTGCCAGCAGCCAGGATACAGGGTCGGGCGGCTACACCTTC. Translating it yields CASSQDTGSGGYTF.

This chain joins TRBV30 and TRBJ1-1; 7 nucleotides align to TRBD1. Germline loops: CDR1 GTSNPN, CDR2 SVGIG (reference sequence). Trimming removed 1 base from V and 4 bases from J; junction bases left unmatched: 12. The CDR3 runs to 16 residues. CDR3 region: CAWSASIRQGSTEAFF. The CDR3 coding sequence is TGTGCCTGGAGTGCCTCAATTAGACAGGGTAGCACTGAAGCTTTCTTT.

CDR3 nucleotides: TGTGCCACCAGTAATGCCGGGGCCAACCAAGAGACCCAGTACTTC. It codes for CATSNAGANQETQYF. The chain is built from TRBV24-1 and TRBJ2-5; D is possibly TRBD1 or TRBD2 (5 bases each). This CDR3 comprises 15 residues. With 6 bases removed from V and 0 bases from J, the gap between germline ends came to 13 bases. From germline, CDR1 is KGHDR and CDR2 SFDVKD.

This chain links TRBV19 with TRBJ1-1, with D possibly TRBD1 on 5 matching bases. The CDR3 contains 15 residues. Germline-derived CDR1 and CDR2 are LNHDA and SQIVND (reference sequence). The germline V and J ends were trimmed by 6 bases and 0 bases, with 14 bases remaining between them. In DNA form, the CDR3 reads TGTGCCAGTAGGACAGCCGCGGGGATGAACACTGAAGCTTTCTTT. It specifies CASRTAAGMNTEAFF.

The CDR3: CASSSQGLNEQFF. The CDR3 DNA sequence: TGTGCCAGCAGTTCTCAGGGGCTGAATGAGCAGTTCTTC. The rearrangement joins TRBV6-2 or TRBV6-3 to TRBJ2-1, with a weak D call TRBD1 (6 bases). Trimming left V 4 bases short and J 7 bases short, with 11 bases between. The germline V gene encodes CDR1 MNHEY and CDR2 SVGEGT. The CDR3 is 13 residues long.

CDR3 amino acids: CASSPEGDSNQPQHF. CDR3 in DNA: TGTGCCAGCAGCCCAGAGGGGGATTCCAATCAGCCCCAGCATTTT. The genes are TRBV7-3 and TRBJ1-5, with D perhaps matching TRBD1 (6 bases). The CDR3 contains 15 residues. V was clipped by 5 bases and J by 3 bases, with 14 bases between them. CDR1 is SGHTA and CDR2 is FQGTGA in the germline V gene.

A few counts support this clone. The chain is built from TRBV18 and TRBJ1-2; a weak D match, TRBD1 (5 bases). The CDR3 length is 15 residues. The germline CDR1 and CDR2 sequences are KGHSH and LQKENI. Trimming shortened V by 3 bases and J by 8 bases, and 19 bases separated the two germline ends. CDR3 sequence: CASSPGSERGRGYTF. The CDR3 nucleotides are TGTGCCAGCTCACCTGGTTCCGAGAGGGGAAGGGGCTACACCTTC.

In this sample, this clone turned up once. J is TRBJ2-1 and V is TRBV2; TRBD2 agrees at 9 bases. Trimming cost V 1 base and J 15 bases; bases outside gene matches: 13. The CDR3 length is 15 residues. Germline V gene sequence: CDR1 SNHLY, CDR2 FYNNEI. For the CDR3, the DNA is TGTGCCAGCAGTGAAGAAGGGGCTAGCGGGGCTAGAAGGTTCTTC. Translating gives CASSEEGASGARRFF.

The chain uses TRBV7-2 and TRBJ2-1; D is possibly TRBD2 (6 bases). The V end lost 0 bases, the J end lost 3 bases, and 9 bases lay between the germline ends. The CDR3 sequence is 15 residues long. Germline-derived CDR1 and CDR2 are SGHTA and FQGNSA. The CDR3 coding sequence is TGTGCCAGCAGCTTAGCAGCGGGCGTCTACAATGAGCAGTTCTTC. This gives the protein CASSLAAGVYNEQFF.

This clone occurred once. This sequence joins TRBV7-6 and TRBJ2-3; D is uncertain. The CDR3 totals 14 residues. Germline V lookup: CDR1 SGHVS, CDR2 FNYEAQ. V was clipped by 5 bases and J by 5 bases, with 14 bases between them. The CDR3 is CASSMIRSRDTQYF. The CDR3 DNA reads TGTGCCAGCAGCATGATTAGGTCCCGAGATACGCAGTATTTT.

This chain uses TRBV11-1 with TRBJ2-1; D possibly corresponds to TRBD1 (5 bases). CDR3 length equals 16 residues. From germline, CDR1 is SGHAT and CDR2 FQDESV (reference sequence). V was shortened by 0 bases and J by 9 bases, with 18 bases between the two germline ends. CDR3 in DNA: TGTGCCAGCAGCTTAGCGCGAACAGGTTTAGTTGGTGAGCAGTTCTTC. Translation: CASSLARTGLVGEQFF. The full variable domain, completed using reference TRBV11-1 and TRBJ2-1, is EAEVAQSPRYKITEKSQAVAFWCDPISGHATLYWYRQILGQGPELLVQFQDESVVDDSQLPKDRFSAERLKGVDSTLKIQPAELGDSAMYLCASSLARTGLVGEQFFGPGTRLTVL.

The chain recombines TRBV6-5 with TRBJ2-2, with 8 bases identical to TRBD1. CDR3 length: 16 amino acids. CDR1 MNHEY and CDR2 SVGAGI come from the germline V gene. With V trimmed by 0 bases and J by 3 bases, 3 bases remained unmatched. The CDR3 region has the DNA TGTGCCAGCAGTTACTCTACAGGGGGTTACACCGGGGAGCTGTTTTTT. Its protein is CASSYSTGGYTGELFF.

The rearrangement links TRBV30 to TRBJ2-2; 12 nucleotides match TRBD2. Per the germline V gene, CDR1 is GTSNPN and CDR2 is SVGIG (reference sequence). This CDR3 is 16 amino acids long. V shed 5 bases and J 4 bases; nucleotides not matched to a gene: 8. The CDR3 DNA follows: TGTGCCTGGCGGCTAGCGGGGGGGCCGGGCACCGGGGAGCTGTTTTTT. It specifies CAWRLAGGPGTGELFF.

The chain joins TRBV12-3 or TRBV12-4 to TRBJ1-1, with D possibly matching TRBD1 (5 bases). V lost 0 bases to trimming and J lost 9 bases, with 11 bases between them. The CDR3 length is 13 residues. The CDR3 nucleotides read TGTGCCAGCAGTTTAGCGCGAGAGGGACAAGCTTTCTTT. Translated: CASSLAREGQAFF.

This clone has a single count. The rearrangement joins TRBV5-4 to TRBJ2-3; 12 nucleotides align to TRBD2. The CDR3 runs 16 residues. CDR1 and CDR2 from the germline V gene are SGHNT and YYREEE (reference sequence). The V segment lost 4 bases and the J segment 4 bases; nucleotides outside the gene matches: 7. The CDR3 loop is CASSRRLAGESDTQYF. The CDR3 nucleotides are TGTGCCAGCAGCCGGAGACTAGCGGGAGAATCAGATACGCAGTATTTT.

The CDR3 protein is CASSPYARSYNEQFF. The CDR3 nucleotides are TGTGCCAGCTCCCCATACGCCCGCTCCTACAATGAGCAGTTCTTC. The chain employs TRBV18 and TRBJ2-1; D remains ambiguous. V was cut by 6 bases and J by 0 bases, with 12 bases left in between. The CDR3 loop spans 15 amino acids. CDR1 and CDR2 (germline): KGHSH, LQKENI.